A selection of T cell receptor beta chains follows, all from one sample in a study of blood T cell repertoires in COVID-19. Sequenced by immunoSEQ multiplex PCR; TCRdb stores in-frame clones only, minus some. The sample has some 160,000 clones; just under 90% are singletons. Sequencing was carried out using peripheral blood. These receptors were collected from a woman in her 70s with COVID-19, enrolled during active disease. Both conserved end residues are part of each CDR3. Each record gives: clone size, V gene, D gene, J gene, CDR3 protein, CDR3 DNA. D genes are given only for firm matches. Expanded clones get a size class; other rows say once, few or many, or leave the size out.

abundance: .; v_gene: TRBV7-2; d_gene: .; j_gene: TRBJ1-2; CDR3aa: CASSLVGQGTYGYTF; CDR3nt: TGTGCCAGCAGCTTAGTGGGGCAGGGTACCTATGGCTACACCTTC
abundance: once; v_gene: TRBV7-2; d_gene: .; j_gene: TRBJ1-1; CDR3aa: CASSPSGYSEAFF; CDR3nt: TGTGCCAGCAGCCCTAGCGGCTACAGTGAAGCTTTCTTT
abundance: .; v_gene: TRBV28; d_gene: TRBD1; j_gene: TRBJ1-6; CDR3aa: CASSSRGLTGGNSPLHF; CDR3nt: TGTGCCAGCAGTTCCCGTGGGCTGACAGGGGGTAATTCACCCCTCCACTTT
abundance: .; v_gene: TRBV10-3; d_gene: .; j_gene: TRBJ1-5; CDR3aa: CAIGTGGGQPQHF; CDR3nt: TGTGCCATCGGGACGGGCGGGGGTCAGCCCCAGCATTTT
abundance: .; v_gene: TRBV6-5; d_gene: TRBD1; j_gene: TRBJ2-7; CDR3aa: CASSSTGTGSYEQYF; CDR3nt: TGTGCCAGCAGTTCTACCGGGACAGGGAGCTACGAGCAGTACTTC
abundance: .; v_gene: TRBV20-1; d_gene: TRBD2; j_gene: TRBJ2-1; CDR3aa: CSASPLAGAYNEQFF; CDR3nt: TGCAGTGCTAGTCCACTAGCGGGGGCCTACAATGAGCAGTTCTTC
abundance: few; v_gene: TRBV30; d_gene: TRBD1; j_gene: TRBJ2-5; CDR3aa: CAWNQQGMETQYF; CDR3nt: TGTGCCTGGAACCAACAGGGGATGGAGACCCAGTACTTC
abundance: .; v_gene: TRBV28; d_gene: TRBD1; j_gene: TRBJ1-6; CDR3aa: CASSEGTGSPYNSPLHF; CDR3nt: TGTGCCAGCAGTGAAGGGACAGGGAGCCCTTATAATTCACCCCTCCACTTT
abundance: .; v_gene: TRBV3-1/TRBV3-2; d_gene: TRBD1; j_gene: TRBJ1-3; CDR3aa: CASSQPRTGSRNTIYF; CDR3nt: TGTGCCAGCAGCCAGCCCCGGACAGGTTCTCGAAACACCATATATTTT
abundance: .; v_gene: TRBV4-1; d_gene: TRBD1; j_gene: TRBJ1-5; CDR3aa: CASSQVHRGSGQPQHF; CDR3nt: TGCGCCAGCAGCCAAGTGCACAGGGGATCAGGTCAGCCCCAGCATTTT
abundance: .; v_gene: TRBV2; d_gene: .; j_gene: TRBJ1-3; CDR3aa: CASSVQGSGNTIYF; CDR3nt: TGTGCCAGCAGCGTACAGGGCTCTGGAAACACCATATATTTT
abundance: .; v_gene: TRBV11-3; d_gene: TRBD2; j_gene: TRBJ2-3; CDR3aa: CASSSGTSGYTDTQYF; CDR3nt: TGTGCCAGCAGCTCCGGGACTAGCGGGTACACAGATACGCAGTATTTT
abundance: .; v_gene: TRBV7-9; d_gene: .; j_gene: TRBJ1-4; CDR3aa: CASSLVLADTRNEKLFF; CDR3nt: TGTGCCAGCAGCTTAGTCCTGGCAGACACCCGGAATGAAAAACTGTTTTTT
abundance: .; v_gene: TRBV5-6; d_gene: .; j_gene: TRBJ1-6; CDR3aa: CASSLAKADYNSPLHF; CDR3nt: TGTGCCAGCAGCTTGGCCAAGGCGGATTATAATTCACCCCTCCACTTT
abundance: .; v_gene: TRBV2; d_gene: .; j_gene: TRBJ1-1; CDR3aa: CASSEFGGENTEAFF; CDR3nt: TGTGCCAGCAGTGAATTCGGGGGAGAGAACACTGAAGCTTTCTTT
abundance: .; v_gene: TRBV6-5; d_gene: TRBD1; j_gene: TRBJ1-5; CDR3aa: CASSRTGGDQPQHF; CDR3nt: TGTGCCAGCAGTAGGACAGGCGGGGATCAGCCCCAGCATTTT
abundance: .; v_gene: TRBV5-1; d_gene: .; j_gene: TRBJ2-1; CDR3aa: CASSGGQIHEQFF; CDR3nt: TGCGCCAGCAGCGGTGGACAGATCCATGAGCAGTTCTTC
abundance: once; v_gene: TRBV3-1/TRBV3-2; d_gene: TRBD2; j_gene: TRBJ2-1; CDR3aa: CASSPGVAGGITYNEQFF; CDR3nt: TGTGCCAGCAGCCCTGGAGTAGCGGGGGGCATCACGTACAATGAGCAGTTCTTC
abundance: .; v_gene: TRBV5-1; d_gene: .; j_gene: TRBJ1-4; CDR3aa: CASSQLQGSTNEKLFF; CDR3nt: TGCGCCAGCAGCCAGCTCCAGGGGTCAACTAATGAAAAACTGTTTTTT
abundance: .; v_gene: TRBV30; d_gene: TRBD1; j_gene: TRBJ1-1; CDR3aa: CAWSFGQGGKAFF; CDR3nt: TGTGCCTGGAGTTTCGGACAGGGAGGAAAAGCTTTCTTT